This T cell receptor beta chain originates from a study of blood T cell repertoires in COVID-19. The overall study: The study drew acute and convalescent COVID-19 samples from the United States, Italy and Spain. PBMCs, B-cell-depleted T cells, or T cells provided the cDNA or gDNA that made up the material.

With V trimmed by 5 bases and J by 3 bases, 10 bases remained unmatched. The germline gives CDR1 SGHVS, CDR2 FQNEAQ. There are 16 residues in the CDR3. Clones were sequenced by immunoSEQ multiplex PCR, and TCRdb holds only the in-frame ones, with some missing. The sample carries about 340,000 clones, around four fifths recorded once. The sequence came from a young man with active or convalescent COVID-19. Input material: peripheral blood. The chain has TRBV7-8 and TRBJ2-5; 9 nucleotides match TRBD1. The CDR3: CASSLTAGQGKETQYF. The DNA of the CDR3 is TGTGCCAGCAGCCTAACGGCGGGACAGGGAAAAGAGACCCAGTACTTC.